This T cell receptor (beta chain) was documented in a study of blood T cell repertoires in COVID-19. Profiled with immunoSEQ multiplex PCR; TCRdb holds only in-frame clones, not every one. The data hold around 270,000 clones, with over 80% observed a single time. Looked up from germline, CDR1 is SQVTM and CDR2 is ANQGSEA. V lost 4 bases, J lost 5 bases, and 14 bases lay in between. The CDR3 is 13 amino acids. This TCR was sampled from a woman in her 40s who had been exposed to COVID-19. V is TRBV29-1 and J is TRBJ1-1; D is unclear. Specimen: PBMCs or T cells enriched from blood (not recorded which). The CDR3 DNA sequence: TGCAGCGTTGTTGAGGAGACGGGTACTGAAGCTTTCTTT. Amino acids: CSVVEETGTEAFF.